This TCR beta chain was sequenced in a study of CD8 T cells in ankylosing spondylitis (dated by TCRdb to 2016 to 2017). Context from the whole study: To find TCR variants linked to disease, the study profiled T cell receptor beta repertoires in ankylosing spondylitis patients and healthy donors. The whole study cohort included 90 to 120 healthy donors and 20 to 30 ankylosing spondylitis patients. Peripheral blood was sampled, and synovial fluid was also collected from ankylosing spondylitis patients.

Broad study findings and their caveats: According to the report, matched synovial fluid samples from ankylosing spondylitis patients were significantly enriched for the disease-linked clones. Some motif variants were previously reported in synovial fluid and blood of reactive arthritis patients, suggesting common disease-initiation mechanisms. The disease-linked clones showed a CD8+ phenotype and occurred at relatively low frequencies in peripheral blood. A TCR beta motif made up of several highly homologous amino acid variants appeared to be characteristic of blood from ankylosing spondylitis patients.

The junction carries 5 bases between V and J, which are trimmed by 1 base and 3 bases respectively. The CDR3 contains 12 residues, cysteine and phenylalanine counted. Here the CDR3 DNA is all that survives: 36 bases in frame from base 1. The germline V gene specifies SGHDT as CDR1 and YYEEEE as CDR2. The instrument was an Illumina HiSeq 2500. Quantitative 5'-RACE with molecular barcodes was the method used to prepare the TCR beta libraries. The original methods were these. A new computational method, built on a probabilistic model of VDJ rearrangement, was used to identify disease-linked TCR variants. The public reads were reanalyzed by TCRdb: fastp trimming at Q25, MiXCR alignment, in-frame beta chains only. A single entry per CDR3 protein holds the most common genes and DNA from its merged rows. The V and J calls shown here were made by TCRdb, not taken from the authors' results. The sample data list 200,000 or so distinct CDR3 sequences, and roughly 18% of these were observed just once. About 4.3% of the sample is in the top ten clones.

Many counts were recorded for this clonotype. The antigen it recognizes is unknown. Per-base qualities were not stored, and no clone one base away is much larger. Sequenced sample: blood, either unsorted or a sorted T cell fraction (not recorded which). The clonotype originates from a male donor aged 10-29 years with ankylosing spondylitis or in good health (not recorded which). Donor details come from another sample of the same person, matched by shared clones. The chain is assembled from TRBV5-6 and TRBJ2-7, with no confidently assigned D gene. The nucleotides read TGTGCCAGCAGCTTGTGGAGCTACGAGCAGTACTTC. Its amino acids are CASSLWSYEQYF.